The 21 T cell receptor gamma chains presented below share a single source sample, sequenced in a study of intestinal T cells in coeliac disease. The TRG library came from 200 to 250 ng of biopsy DNA amplified with LymphoTrack primers. TCRdb applied CATT to the multiplex PCR reads for clone calling. Here the sample spans about 360 gamma-chain clones, roughly 56% being singletons. Nine to eleven formalin-fixed paraffin-embedded scrolls, each 5 µm thick, supplied each case's genomic DNA. The sequencing input was a duodenal biopsy. These receptors all stem from a human donor who served as a control with a normal duodenal biopsy, not a healthy volunteer.

This clone was seen only once. The gene calls are TRGV4 and TRGJP2. CDR3 length: 13 amino acids. Germline loops: CDR1 EGSTGY, CDR2 YDSYTSSV. V lost 4 bases, J lost 4 bases, and 3 bases stayed unmatched. Here the CDR3 DNA reads TGTGCCACCTGGGAAACTAGTGATTGGATCAAGACGTTT. This gives the protein CATWETSDWIKTF.

This clone is hyperexpanded within its sample. The CDR3 sequence: CAAWGHTGWFKIF. The CDR3 DNA reads TGTGCTGCGTGGGGCCACACTGGTTGGTTCAAGATATTT. The chain employs TRGV10 and TRGJP1. TRGV10 has ORF status, its function being uncertain. The CDR3 runs 13 residues. Trimming took 8 bases from V and 4 from J; bases not matched to a gene: 5.

The chain links TRGV9 to TRGJ1 or TRGJ2. J gave up 12 bases and V 5 bases, and 4 bases lay outside the gene matches. Germline V gives CDR1 GITISATS, CDR2 ISYDGTV (reference sequence). This CDR3 is built from 9 residues. The CDR3 reads CALWGSKLF. Written as DNA, the CDR3 is TGTGCCTTGTGGGGATCGAAACTCTTT.

To note about this clone: The limits of the CDR3 on the DNA are not certain, so only TCRdb's listed CDR3 is given. The chain couples TRGV11 to TRGJ1 or TRGJ2. TRGV11 belongs to the ORF category, with a function that is uncertain. The CDR3 region is 17 residues in length, termini included. This CDR3 reads CTTVPVRSSQGGFKKLF.

This clone counts as large. The rearrangement uses TRGV4 and TRGJ1 or TRGJ2. There are 13 residues in the CDR3. The ends lost 3 bases at V and 3 bases at J; junction bases unmatched: 5. Per the germline V gene, CDR1 is EGSTGY and CDR2 is YDSYTSSV. The CDR3 DNA follows: TGTGCCACCTGGGATCCCCCTTATTATAAGAAACTCTTT. It specifies CATWDPPYYKKLF.

This clone has a handful of counts. The gene calls are TRGV8 and TRGJ1 or TRGJ2. J was trimmed by 11 bases and V by 5 bases; bases with no gene match: 6. The CDR3 length is 10 residues. The germline CDR1 and CDR2 sequences are VENAVY and YDSYNSRV. The CDR3 DNA reads TGTGCCACCTGGGGATCCCAGAAACTCTTT. Translated, it gives CATWGSQKLF.

V gene TRGV2 combines with J gene TRGJ1 or TRGJ2. The CDR3 spans 16 residues. The trim removed 0 bases at V and 6 bases at J, leaving 14 bases unmatched. Per germline, CDR1 EGSNGY and CDR2 YDSYNSKV. The CDR3, as DNA: TGTGCCACCTGGGACGGGCCGGGGCGAATTATTTATAAGAAACTCTTT. Translation gives CATWDGPGRIIYKKLF.

The rearrangement uses TRGV10 and TRGJP1. TRGV10 is recorded as an ORF, its role being uncertain. Trimming removed 8 bases from V and 6 bases from J; junction bases left unmatched: 19. This CDR3 is 17 amino acids long. CDR3 loop: CAAWDHVQSTPGWFKIF. DNA for the CDR3: TGTGCTGCGTGGGATCACGTCCAGTCCACACCTGGTTGGTTCAAGATATTT.

CDR3 protein: CATWGRAFGWFKIF. The CDR3 DNA reads as TGTGCCACCTGGGGACGGGCCTTCGGTTGGTTCAAGATATTT. V gene TRGV2 combines with J gene TRGJP1. J gave up 8 bases and V 5 bases, and 11 bases lay outside the gene matches. CDR1 is EGSNGY and CDR2 is YDSYNSKV in the germline V gene. The CDR3 spans 14 residues.

Notes on this clone: An end of the junction differs from the germline gene, which may be a read error. The gene calls are TRGV2 and TRGJP1. From germline, CDR1 is EGSNGY and CDR2 YDSYNSKV. The CDR3 is made up of 17 amino acids. CDR3 in amino acids: CATWDGAGVTWVWFKIF. The CDR3 nucleotides are TGTGCCACTTGGGACGGGGCGGGCGTCACTTGGGTTTGGTTCAAGATATTT.

This clone was seen a few times. This same CDR3 is encoded by further DNA sequences in the sample. This rearrangement joins TRGV11 to TRGJP1. TRGV11 is an open reading frame, and its role is uncertain. With 3 bases clipped from V and 3 bases from J, the junction kept 7 bases outside the gene matches. The CDR3 extends over 16 amino acids. The CDR3 protein is CACWIRSIPTGWFKIF. The CDR3 DNA reads as TGTGCCTGCTGGATTAGGTCTATACCCACTGGTTGGTTCAAGATATTT.

The chain recombines TRGV2 with TRGJ1 or TRGJ2. This CDR3 region has 13 residues. Germline V gives CDR1 EGSNGY, CDR2 YDSYNSKV. Trimming cost V 0 bases and J 12 bases; bases outside gene matches: 11. The CDR3 region has the DNA TGTGCCACCTGGGACGGGGCGAAGGATGGGAAACTCTTT. Its protein product is CATWDGAKDGKLF.

This clone was detected only a few times. The CDR3 sequence is CATWDGRAFTGWFKIF. In DNA, the CDR3 is TGTGCCACCTGGGACGGGCGGGCGTTCACTGGTTGGTTCAAGATATTT. This chain links TRGV2 with TRGJP1. V was clipped by 0 bases and J by 4 bases; unmatched bases: 8. The CDR3 totals 16 residues. In germline, CDR1 is EGSNGY, CDR2 YDSYNSKV.

J is TRGJ1 or TRGJ2 and V is TRGV4. J lost 9 bases, V lost 4 bases, and 9 bases had no gene match. CDR1 and CDR2 from the germline V gene are EGSTGY and YDSYTSSV. CDR3 length equals 12 residues. The chain's CDR3 is CATWEGGAKKLF. The CDR3 coding sequence is TGTGCCACCTGGGAGGGTGGGGCTAAGAAACTCTTT.

About this clone itself: One end of the junction varies from germline; a read error may be responsible. The rearrangement joins TRGV9 to TRGJ1 or TRGJ2. This CDR3 has 15 amino acids. From germline, CDR1 is GITISATS and CDR2 ISYDGTV (reference sequence). The CDR3 sequence is CALWEWRESSYEKLF. Written as DNA, the CDR3 is TGTGCCTTGTGGGAGTGGCGTGAGTCTTCTTATGAGAAACTCTTT.

V gene TRGV9 combines with J gene TRGJ1 or TRGJ2. The CDR3 totals 12 residues. The trim removed 8 bases at V and 9 bases at J, leaving 13 bases unmatched. Germline V CDR1 and CDR2: GITISATS, ISYDGTV (reference sequence). The CDR3 loop reads CALFSRPIKKLF. DNA for the CDR3: TGTGCCTTGTTTTCCCGTCCGATTAAGAAACTCTTT.

This clone is classed as large. The V gene is TRGV2, the J gene TRGJ1 or TRGJ2. Germline V gene data show CDR1 as EGSNGY and CDR2 as YDSYNSKV. V trimming: 4 bases; J trimming: 6 bases; junction bases outside the gene matches: 3. This CDR3 is 11 amino acids long. CDR3 coding DNA: TGTGCCACCTGGGAAGGTTATAAGAAACTCTTT. Translation: CATWEGYKKLF.

By sample fraction, this clone is hyperexpanded. The same CDR3 arises from other DNA sequences in this sample as well. This chain connects TRGV3 to TRGJ1 or TRGJ2. V was clipped by 2 bases and J by 7 bases; unmatched bases: 2. In germline, CDR1 is VTNTFY, CDR2 YDVSTARD (reference sequence). The CDR3 runs 11 residues. CDR3 sequence reads: CATWDTYKKLF. CDR3 nucleotides: TGTGCCACCTGGGACACCTATAAGAAACTCTTT.

This clone was recorded a few times. With a much larger clone just one base away, this may be a read error. The CDR3 nucleotides read TGTGCCACCCGGGACGGGGATTCTGAGAAACTCTTT. Translation gives CATRDGDSEKLF. This chain links TRGV2 with TRGJ1 or TRGJ2. Germline loops: CDR1 EGSNGY, CDR2 YDSYNSKV. CDR3 size: 12 residues.

A remark on this clone: The protein in TCRdb stems from a much larger clone and differs at residue 8 from this DNA's translation, likely a read error; here the protein is translated from the DNA. The chain has TRGV8 and TRGJ1 or TRGJ2. The trim removed 2 bases at V and 3 bases at J, leaving 10 bases unmatched. Germline V gene lookup returns CDR1 VENAVY and CDR2 YDSYNSRV. The CDR3 consists of 15 residues. In DNA form, the CDR3 reads TGTGCCACCTGGGATACCAGGCCGCTTTATTATAAGAAACTCTTT. The encoded protein is CATWDTRPLYYKKLF.

Worth noting for this clone: At residue 3, TCRdb's protein disagrees with the DNA translation; the protein shown here derives from the DNA. This chain uses TRGV4 with TRGJ1 or TRGJ2. The CDR3 contains 13 residues. CDR1 and CDR2 from the germline V gene are EGSTGY and YDSYTSSV. DNA of the CDR3: TGTGCCATCTGGGATCCCCCTTATTATAAGAAACTCTTT. Translated, it gives CAIWDPPYYKKLF.